These 2 T cell receptor beta chains share one sample of origin, sequenced in a study of blood T cell repertoires in COVID-19. Clones were read by immunoSEQ multiplex PCR, and TCRdb kept only the in-frame ones, dropping some. The profile shows about 210,000 clones, around 82% of them singletons. Sequencing input: peripheral blood. The receptors here all came from a human donor in a cohort sampled during active COVID-19.

The chain couples TRBV6-5 to TRBJ2-5; TRBD2 matches at 8 bases. Germline V lookup: CDR1 MNHEY, CDR2 SVGAGI. CDR3 length: 14 amino acids. V shed 6 bases and J 2 bases; nucleotides not matched to a gene: 5. This CDR3 reads CASSPGGVQETQYF. The DNA of the CDR3 is TGTGCCAGCAGCCCCGGGGGGGTACAAGAGACCCAGTACTTC.

The chain has TRBV7-2 and TRBJ2-2, with a weak D call TRBD2 (5 bases). From germline, CDR1 is SGHTA and CDR2 FQGNSA. The V end lost 5 bases, the J end lost 2 bases, and 15 bases lay between the germline ends. This CDR3 comprises 16 residues. DNA of the CDR3: TGTGCCAGCAGCCCTCGCAGGCTAGCAAACACCGGGGAGCTGTTTTTT. Its protein is CASSPRRLANTGELFF.